The 19 T cell receptor beta chains below come from one sample, sequenced in a study of Graves' ophthalmopathy and Graves' hyperthyroidism. RNA served as the template for amplifying TCR beta CDR3 regions. Second-round multiplex PCR followed a first-round RT-PCR using HTBI primers. MiXCR was run by TCRdb on the multiplex PCR reads, yielding one entry per CDR3 protein. The sample has more than 550,000 distinct CDR3 sequences; 35% to 45% are singletons. The sample consisted of peripheral blood. Receptor source: an adult man with Graves' ophthalmopathy.

V is TRBV29-1 and J is TRBJ2-7; D remains unclear. The length of the CDR3 is 13 residues. The V gene lost 8 bases and the J gene lost 3 bases, with 17 bases spanning the gap. Germline V gene sequence: CDR1 SQVTM, CDR2 ANQGSEA. CDR3: CSLAKVPIYEQYF. Written as DNA, the CDR3 is TGCAGCTTGGCCAAGGTCCCAATCTACGAGCAGTACTTC.

This clonotype was seen a handful of times. The CDR3 DNA reads TGTGCCTGGAGTCGGGGGGTTCCCTACGAGCAGTACTTC. Translation gives CAWSRGVPYEQYF. This sequence joins TRBV30 and TRBJ2-7; 7 nucleotides agree with TRBD2. The CDR3 is made up of 13 amino acids. J gave up 2 bases and V 2 bases, and 3 bases lay outside the gene matches. The V gene's germline CDR1 is GTSNPN and CDR2 SVGIG (reference sequence).

The V and J genes are TRBV20-1 and TRBJ2-3; 8 bases match TRBD2. The CDR3 has 12 residues. The ends lost 7 bases at V and 2 bases at J; junction bases unmatched: 2. Germline V gives CDR1 DFQATT, CDR2 SNEGSKA (reference sequence). This CDR3 reads CSGRGATDTQYF. CDR3 coding DNA: TGCAGTGGGCGGGGGGCCACAGATACGCAGTATTTT.

This clonotype was counted at least ten times. The genes are TRBV11-3 and TRBJ1-6; weak D call: TRBD1 (6 bases). V was pared by 3 bases and J by 9 bases, with 12 bases between. The CDR3 consists of 14 residues. Germline lookup yields CDR1 SGHNT and CDR2 YENEEA. CDR3 in amino acids: CASSFHQGSSPLHF. In DNA form, the CDR3 reads TGTGCCAGCAGCTTCCACCAGGGGAGTTCACCCCTCCACTTT.

The sample holds many counts of this clonotype. The V call is TRBV20-1, the J call TRBJ1-1, with no clear D. The CDR3 is 12 amino acids. V was cut by 6 bases and J by 1 base, with 9 bases left in between. Germline loops: CDR1 DFQATT, CDR2 SNEGSKA (reference sequence). Written as DNA, the CDR3 is TGCAGTGCCCTTGGACCGAACACTGAAGCTTTCTTT. It translates to CSALGPNTEAFF.

The chain combines TRBV19 with TRBJ2-5, with a weak D call TRBD1 (5 bases). This CDR3 is 13 amino acids long. Trimming removed 5 bases at V and 5 bases at J, with 12 bases between. Germline V lookup: CDR1 LNHDA, CDR2 SQIVND (reference sequence). The CDR3 DNA is TGTGCCAGTAGTGGCCAGGGCAGCGAGACCCAGTACTTC. Translated, it gives CASSGQGSETQYF.

As regards this clonotype: The germline gene is not matched at one end of the junction; a read error may be the cause. The gene calls are TRBV7-3 and TRBJ1-2; 7 bases line up with TRBD1. Germline lookup yields CDR1 SGHTA and CDR2 FQGTGA. The CDR3 totals 16 residues. CDR3 coding DNA: TGTGCTAGCAGCCCAACAGGGGAGGACAGCCACTATGGCTACACCTTC. Encoded protein: CASSPTGEDSHYGYTF.

Remarks on this clonotype: One end of the junction does not line up with germline, which may come from a read error. DNA of the CDR3: TGCGTCAGCAGCTTGGTGCTTGGGGAGCTGTTTTTT. Translating gives CVSSLVLGELFF. V and J are TRBV5-1 and TRBJ2-2; no definite D call. Germline values: CDR1 SGHRS, CDR2 YFSETQ. This CDR3 has 12 residues.

The chain joins TRBV10-3 to TRBJ1-5; possible D gene TRBD1, 5 bases. The CDR3 length is 14 residues. The germline V gene encodes CDR1 ENHRY and CDR2 SYGVKD. Deletions cut 10 bases from V and 3 bases from J, with 16 bases between. The CDR3 bases are TGTGCCACCAATGGACAAGCGGTCAATCAGCCCCAGCATTTT. The encoded protein is CATNGQAVNQPQHF.

This chain uses TRBV9 with TRBJ2-5; TRBD2 might be the D (6 bases). The V and J ends lost 4 bases and 7 bases respectively, with 20 bases between them. The CDR3 contains 15 residues. From germline, CDR1 is SGDLS and CDR2 YYNGEE. The CDR3 loop reads CASSQDLGEARTQYF. The CDR3 coding sequence is TGTGCCAGCAGCCAAGATTTGGGGGAGGCGCGGACCCAGTACTTC.

This clonotype showed up many times. V gene TRBV10-3 combines with J gene TRBJ2-2, with 12 bases lining up with TRBD2. The CDR3 runs 17 residues. CDR1 and CDR2 (germline): ENHRY, SYGVKD. V shed 7 bases and J 3 bases; nucleotides not matched to a gene: 9. CDR3 nucleotides: TGTGCCATCAAAGTCCGCGGACTAGCGGGGTACACCGGGGAGCTGTTTTTT. This gives the protein CAIKVRGLAGYTGELFF.

This clonotype was seen a handful of times. The gene calls are TRBV7-9 and TRBJ1-5; D ambiguous. The germline gives CDR1 SEHNR, CDR2 FQNEAQ (reference sequence). The CDR3 is 15 residues long. V was pared by 1 base and J by 7 bases, with 14 bases between. Here the CDR3 reads CASSLGTREGQPQHF. CDR3 in DNA: TGTGCCAGCAGCTTAGGAACTAGGGAGGGACAGCCCCAGCATTTT. Full variable domain (missing parts from reference TRBV7-9 and TRBJ1-5): DTGVSQNPRHKITKRGQNVTFRCDPISEHNRLYWYRQTLGQGPEFLTYFQNEAQLEKSRLLSDRFSAERPKGSFSTLEIQRTEQGDSAMYLCASSLGTREGQPQHFGDGTRLSIL.

This clonotype was detected many times. The rearrangement links TRBV19 to TRBJ1-1; D is unresolved. This CDR3 contains 15 residues. Per the germline V gene, CDR1 is LNHDA and CDR2 is SQIVND (reference sequence). Trimming pared 3 bases from V and 5 bases from J, leaving 16 bases between. The CDR3: CASSISNGFRTEAFF. CDR3 coding DNA: TGTGCCAGTAGTATTAGTAACGGGTTTCGGACTGAAGCTTTCTTT.

This clonotype was recorded at least ten times. This rearrangement joins TRBV12-3 or TRBV12-4 to TRBJ1-1; the D is unclear. The ends were cut back, 4 bases at V and 11 bases at J, with 8 bases in the middle. The length of the CDR3 is 10 residues. The CDR3 DNA sequence: TGTGCCAGCAGTTCTGGTAGGGCTTTCTTT. Translation: CASSSGRAFF.

The rearrangement links TRBV12-3 or TRBV12-4 to TRBJ2-2; D possibly uses TRBD1 or TRBD2 (5 bases each). This CDR3 has 14 amino acids. V was cut by 7 bases and J by 6 bases, with 15 bases left in between. CDR3 DNA: TGTGCCAGCACCACCCAGGGAGTCCCCGGGGAGCTGTTTTTT. Its protein is CASTTQGVPGELFF.

This chain links TRBV10-3 with TRBJ1-5, with 9 nucleotides matching TRBD1. Germline CDR1 ENHRY, CDR2 SYGVKD. V was pared by 0 bases and J by 4 bases, with 10 bases of the junction left unmatched. This CDR3 comprises 18 residues. The CDR3 reads CAISESVVTGGNNQPQHF. The CDR3, as DNA: TGTGCCATCAGTGAGTCGGTCGTGACAGGGGGGAATAATCAGCCCCAGCATTTT.

This clonotype was detected ten times or more. This chain joins TRBV19 and TRBJ2-7, with D uncertain. The germline V and J ends were trimmed by 3 bases and 5 bases, with 5 bases remaining between them. CDR1 is LNHDA, CDR2 SQIVND, per germline (reference sequence). The CDR3 has 11 amino acids. The CDR3 reads CASSIGHEQYF. Written as DNA, the CDR3 is TGTGCCAGTAGTATCGGCCACGAGCAGTACTTC.

This clonotype was seen a few times. V and J are TRBV27 and TRBJ1-2; perhaps TRBD1 as D (6 bases). The CDR3 runs 15 residues. Deletions cut 6 bases from V and 6 bases from J, with 20 bases between. CDR1 MNHEY and CDR2 SMNVEV come from the germline V gene (reference sequence). The chain's CDR3 is CASRGLDSLPDGYTF. The CDR3 DNA is TGTGCCAGCAGGGGACTGGACAGCTTACCGGATGGCTACACCTTC.

The chain carries TRBV19 and TRBJ1-5; TRBD1 agrees at 11 bases. CDR1 and CDR2 from the germline V gene are LNHDA and SQIVND (reference sequence). Trimming at V came to 6 bases and at J to 6 bases, leaving 13 bases not matched to a gene. This CDR3 region has 17 residues. The CDR3 region is CASRGTGGGVKAQPQHF. The CDR3, as DNA: TGTGCCAGTAGGGGGACAGGGGGTGGGGTGAAGGCTCAGCCCCAGCATTTT.